This TCR beta chain is drawn from a study of cytomegalovirus exposure and HLA in healthy donors. Study-wide points: Some TCR beta chains (more than 150 of them) were listed as cytomegalovirus-associated.

A remark on this clone: Its antigen is still unknown.

V lost 0 bases and J lost 5, with 7 bases in between. This CDR3 spans 13 amino acids. The germline V gene has CDR1 SGHDN and CDR2 FVKESK. Primers: 60 Vbeta forward and 13 Jbeta reverse. Sequencing was performed with immunoSEQ multiplex PCR; in TCRdb, only in-frame clones are kept and a portion is missing. Of fewer than 95,000 clones in the sample, 85% are singletons; the top ten hold 6% to 7.5%. The sample consisted of PBMCs. The chain uses TRBV14 and TRBJ2-5; D remains unclear. This receptor was taken from a man in his forties in good health and CMV-seropositive. CDR3 residues: CASSQDRSETQYF. The CDR3 coding sequence is TGTGCCAGCAGCCAAGACAGGTCTGAGACCCAGTACTTC.